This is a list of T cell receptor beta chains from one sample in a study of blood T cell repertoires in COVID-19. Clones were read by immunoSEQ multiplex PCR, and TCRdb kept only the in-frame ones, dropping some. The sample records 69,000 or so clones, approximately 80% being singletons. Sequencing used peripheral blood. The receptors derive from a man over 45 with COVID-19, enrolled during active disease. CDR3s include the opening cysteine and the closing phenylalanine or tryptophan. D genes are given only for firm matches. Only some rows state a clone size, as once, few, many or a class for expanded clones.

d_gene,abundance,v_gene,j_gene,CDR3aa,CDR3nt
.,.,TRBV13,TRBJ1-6,CASAVGGVNSPLHF,TGTGCCAGCGCCGTGGGAGGGGTGAATTCACCCCTCCACTTT
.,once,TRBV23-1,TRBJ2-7,CASSPTGGPTYEQYF,TGCGCCAGCAGTCCCACCGGGGGTCCAACCTACGAGCAGTACTTC
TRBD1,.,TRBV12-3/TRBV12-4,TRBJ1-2,CASSLGTGNGYTF,TGTGCCAGCAGTCTAGGGACAGGGAATGGCTACACCTTC
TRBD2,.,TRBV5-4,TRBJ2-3,CASSLGGAGGQVDTQYF,TGTGCCAGCAGCTTGGGTGGAGCGGGGGGCCAGGTAGATACGCAGTATTTT
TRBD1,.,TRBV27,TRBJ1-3,CASSYSGTGLSGNTIYF,TGTGCCAGCAGTTACTCCGGGACAGGACTATCTGGAAACACCATATATTTT
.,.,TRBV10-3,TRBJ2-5,CAISGDEPGKETQYF,TGTGCCATCAGTGGGGATGAGCCCGGGAAAGAGACCCAGTACTTC
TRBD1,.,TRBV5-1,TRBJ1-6,CASSTGQGTYNSPLHF,TGCGCCAGCAGCACCGGACAGGGGACTTATAATTCACCCCTCCACTTT
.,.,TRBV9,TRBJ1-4,CASSAGGTNEKLFF,TGTGCCAGCAGCGCCGGGGGAACTAATGAAAAACTGTTTTTT
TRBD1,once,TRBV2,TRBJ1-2,CASSDGTGGRLDNYGYTF,TGTGCCAGCAGTGACGGGACAGGGGGGAGATTGGACAACTATGGCTACACCTTC
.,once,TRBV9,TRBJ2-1,CASSPRTVIRDEQFF,TGTGCCAGCAGCCCTCGGACAGTGATCCGGGATGAGCAGTTCTTC
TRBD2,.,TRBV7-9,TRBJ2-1,CASSNSGGLYNEQFF,TGTGCCAGCAGCAATAGCGGGGGCTTATACAATGAGCAGTTCTTC
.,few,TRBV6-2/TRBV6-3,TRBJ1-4,CASSYSGDMVEKLFF,TGTGCCAGCAGTTACTCAGGGGATATGGTCGAAAAACTGTTTTTT
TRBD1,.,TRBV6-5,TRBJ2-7,CASSYRDRNTYEQYF,TGTGCCAGCAGTTACAGGGACAGAAATACCTACGAGCAGTACTTC
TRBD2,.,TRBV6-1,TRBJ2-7,CASSEETSGSYEQYF,TGTGCCAGCAGTGAGGAGACTAGCGGGTCCTACGAGCAGTACTTC
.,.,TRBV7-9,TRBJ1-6,CASSPQRGNSPLHF,TGTGCCAGCAGCCCCCAGCGGGGCAATTCACCCCTCCACTTT
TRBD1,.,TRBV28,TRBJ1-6,CASSLGQGNSPLHF,TGTGCCAGCAGTCTGGGACAGGGGAATTCACCCCTCCACTTT
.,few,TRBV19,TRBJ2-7,CASSERGWDEQYF,TGTGCCAGTAGTGAGCGCGGATGGGACGAGCAGTACTTC
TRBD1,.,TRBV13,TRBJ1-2,CASSLAPPGGYYGYTF,TGTGCCAGCAGCTTAGCACCTCCAGGGGGCTACTATGGCTACACCTTC
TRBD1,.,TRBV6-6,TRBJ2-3,CASSYRGRVGTDTQYF,TGTGCCAGCAGTTACAGGGGGCGCGTAGGCACAGATACGCAGTATTTT
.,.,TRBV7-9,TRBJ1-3,CASSLAFSFGGNTIYF,TGTGCCAGCAGCTTAGCGTTCTCCTTCGGGGGAAACACCATATATTTT
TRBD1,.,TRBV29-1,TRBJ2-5,CSVAHGTGSQETQYF,TGCAGCGTCGCCCACGGGACAGGGAGCCAAGAGACCCAGTACTTC
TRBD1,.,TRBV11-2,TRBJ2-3,CASSFGVTGVSDTQYF,TGTGCCAGCAGCTTTGGGGTCACAGGGGTGTCAGATACGCAGTATTTT
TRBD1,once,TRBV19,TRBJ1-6,CASSIPQQGANSPLHF,TGTGCCAGTAGTATTCCCCAGCAGGGGGCAAATTCACCCCTCCACTTT
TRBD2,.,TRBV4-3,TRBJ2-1,CASSQETSGSYNEQFF,TGCGCCAGCAGCCAAGAGACTAGCGGGTCGTACAATGAGCAGTTCTTC
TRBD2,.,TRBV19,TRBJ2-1,CASTKSGGGVEQFF,TGTGCCAGTACCAAAAGCGGGGGGGGCGTTGAGCAGTTCTTC
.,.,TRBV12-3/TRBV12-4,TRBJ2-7,CASSTGDYEQYF,TGTGCCAGCAGTACCGGGGACTACGAGCAGTACTTC
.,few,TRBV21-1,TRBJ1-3,CASSKIGTQGNTIYF,TGTGCCAGCAGCAAAATTGGCACCCAAGGAAACACCATATATTTT
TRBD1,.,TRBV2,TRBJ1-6,CASSPQGTGNSPLHF,TGTGCCAGCAGTCCTCAAGGGACAGGGAATTCACCCCTCCACTTT
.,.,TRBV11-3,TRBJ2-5,CASSAQGAETQYF,TGTGCCAGCAGCGCCCAGGGTGCGGAGACCCAGTACTTC